Listed here are 2 T cell receptor beta chains from one sample, sequenced in a study of blood T cell repertoires in COVID-19. The method was immunoSEQ multiplex PCR; TCRdb's version includes in-frame clones alone and lacks a portion of them. This table holds 150,000 or so clones, 80% to 85% found once. Sequencing used peripheral blood. The receptor source for this set is a woman aged 55-69 years with acute or convalescent COVID-19.

This chain links TRBV2 with TRBJ1-2; D uncertain. Between the trimmed V and J ends, which lost 6 bases and 10 bases, there was a span of 12 bases. The CDR3 is made up of 11 amino acids. Germline CDR1 reads SNHLY; CDR2 reads FYNNEI. CDR3 protein: CASSEIRVYTF. The CDR3 DNA is TGTGCCAGCAGCGAAATCCGGGTCTACACCTTC.

The chain recombines TRBV6-5 with TRBJ1-4; the D is unclear. In germline, CDR1 is MNHEY, CDR2 SVGAGI. With 6 bases removed from V and 3 bases from J, the gap between germline ends came to 14 bases. The CDR3 totals 15 residues. The CDR3 spells CASRDFNSPNEKLFF. DNA for the CDR3: TGTGCCAGCAGGGATTTCAACAGCCCTAATGAAAAACTGTTTTTT.